The 19 T cell receptor beta chains reported below all come from one sample, sequenced in a study of vaccination effects on CD4 cells after COVID-19. Sequencing was preceded by expansion of antigen-specific CD4+ T cells with viral peptide pools in the ViraFEST assay. Once cultured for approximately 10 days, the cells underwent separation to obtain CD4+ T cells. Vaccination of participants consisted of two doses of either the BNT162b2 or mRNA-1273 vaccine. Clones were read by immunoSEQ multiplex PCR, and TCRdb kept only the in-frame ones, dropping some. The table has approximately 29,000 clones, roughly 70% seen once. Their recognized antigens are unknown. This specimen consisted of CD4+ T cells from PBMCs cultured with HCoV-NL63 spike peptides, obtained after COVID-19 vaccination. The receptors come from a human donor who received a COVID-19 vaccine.

This clone has only a few counts. The chain carries TRBV19 and TRBJ1-3; 8 nucleotides agree with TRBD1. The germline V gene encodes CDR1 LNHDA and CDR2 SQIVND (reference sequence). V was pared by 4 bases and J by 4 bases, with 3 bases of the junction left unmatched. The CDR3 is 14 residues long. As DNA, the CDR3 is TGTGCCAGTAGTAGACAGGGGATCGGAAACACCATATATTTT. It encodes CASSRQGIGNTIYF. The whole variable domain, remainder taken from reference TRBV19 and TRBJ1-3, is DGGITQSPKYLFRKEGQNVTLSCEQNLNHDAMYWYRQDPGQGLRLIYYSQIVNDFQKGDIAEGYSVSREKKESFPLTVTSAQKNPTAFYLCASSRQGIGNTIYFGEGSWLTVV.

This chain uses TRBV2 with TRBJ1-2, with D maybe TRBD1 (6 bases). Germline V gene sequence: CDR1 SNHLY, CDR2 FYNNEI. CDR3 length: 14 amino acids. Trimming cost V 4 bases and J 5 bases, with 14 bases left between them. As DNA, the CDR3 is TGTGCCAGCAGTGTCCAGGGGCTAATTTATGGCTACACCTTC. Its protein is CASSVQGLIYGYTF.

This chain links TRBV5-4 with TRBJ1-3, with D maybe TRBD1 (5 bases). This CDR3 contains 18 residues. The V and J ends lost 0 bases and 0 bases respectively, with 16 bases between them. Germline V gene sequence: CDR1 SGHNT, CDR2 YYREEE (reference sequence). The CDR3: CASSLVGGGQNSGNTIYF. The DNA for the CDR3 is TGTGCCAGCAGCTTGGTTGGGGGAGGGCAGAACTCTGGAAACACCATATATTTT.

The chain employs TRBV25-1 and TRBJ2-1; no reliable D call. The length of the CDR3 is 13 residues. Trimming removed 7 bases from V and 12 bases from J, with 19 bases in between. Per the germline V gene, CDR1 is MGHDK and CDR2 is SYGVNS. In DNA, the CDR3 is TGTGCCAGCACTACCGTCGAGGCGGAAGGGCAGTTCTTC. Its protein product is CASTTVEAEGQFF.

The rearrangement joins TRBV6-1 to TRBJ2-5; D is tentatively TRBD1 or TRBD2 (5 bases each). The CDR3 runs 15 residues. The ends were cut back, 2 bases at V and 5 bases at J, with 15 bases in the middle. Germline-derived CDR1 and CDR2 are MNHNS and SASEGT. The CDR3 DNA reads TGTGCCAGCAGTGAAATACGGGGCGTCCGGGAGACCCAGTACTTC. It encodes CASSEIRGVRETQYF.

V gene TRBV7-9 combines with J gene TRBJ1-4; 9 nucleotides agree with TRBD1. CDR1 SEHNR and CDR2 FQNEAQ come from the germline V gene (reference sequence). V was clipped by 4 bases and J by 7 bases; unmatched bases: 7. CDR3 length: 15 residues. CDR3 in DNA: TGTGCCAGCAGCTCCCCGGGACAGGGAGTTGAAAAACTGTTTTTT. Amino acids: CASSSPGQGVEKLFF.

This rearrangement joins TRBV7-9 to TRBJ2-5; no clear D gene. The CDR3 extends over 14 amino acids. Per germline, CDR1 SEHNR and CDR2 FQNEAQ (reference sequence). V was shortened by 2 bases and J by 2 bases, with 9 bases between the two germline ends. DNA for the CDR3: TGTGCCAGCAGCTTAATATCCTCTCAAGAGACCCAGTACTTC. Its protein product is CASSLISSQETQYF. The whole variable domain, filled in from reference TRBV7-9 and TRBJ2-5, reads DTGVSQNPRHKITKRGQNVTFRCDPISEHNRLYWYRQTLGQGPEFLTYFQNEAQLEKSRLLSDRFSAERPKGSFSTLEIQRTEQGDSAMYLCASSLISSQETQYFGPGTRLLVL.

This clone was seen only a few times. The rearrangement joins TRBV6-2 or TRBV6-3 to TRBJ2-7; possible D gene TRBD1, 5 bases. The CDR3 is 12 amino acids. The V and J ends lost 3 bases and 6 bases respectively, with 9 bases between them. CDR1 MNHEY and CDR2 SVGEGT come from the germline V gene. CDR3: CASSYQGREQYF. The CDR3 DNA reads TGTGCCAGCAGTTATCAGGGTCGCGAGCAGTACTTC.

V gene TRBV7-9 combines with J gene TRBJ2-7; D is possibly TRBD1 (5 bases). The CDR3 is 17 amino acids. CDR1 and CDR2 from the germline V gene are SEHNR and FQNEAQ (reference sequence). V was pared by 5 bases and J by 2 bases, with 22 bases between. In nucleotides, the CDR3 is TGTGCCAGCAGCCCCCTCACAGCTTGGACAAGCCCCTACGAGCAGTACTTC. Translated, it gives CASSPLTAWTSPYEQYF.

This chain connects TRBV19 to TRBJ2-5; 16 bases line up with TRBD2. With 5 bases clipped from V and 5 bases from J, the junction kept 2 bases outside the gene matches. The CDR3 runs 15 residues. Germline assignment: CDR1 LNHDA and CDR2 SQIVND (reference sequence). The CDR3, as DNA: TGTGCCAGTAGTTCGGGACTAGCGGGAGGGGAGACCCAGTACTTC. Protein: CASSSGLAGGETQYF.

The chain carries TRBV12-3 or TRBV12-4 and TRBJ1-5; D remains ambiguous. Trimming shortened V by 3 bases and J by 8 bases, and 11 bases separated the two germline ends. The CDR3 runs to 13 residues. The CDR3 region has the DNA TGTGCCAGCAGTTTTTGGGGAAAAGAGCCCCAGCATTTT. This codes for CASSFWGKEPQHF.

This clone was observed a handful of times. The chain carries TRBV7-9 and TRBJ1-6; TRBD1 agrees at 9 bases. CDR3 size: 16 residues. Looked up from germline, CDR1 is SEHNR and CDR2 is FQNEAQ (reference sequence). V lost 4 bases to trimming and J lost 10 bases; unmatched junction nucleotides: 11. Here the CDR3 DNA reads TGTGCCAGCAGCTCGGCCTCCGGGACAGGGACCTCACCCCTCCACTTT. Translation: CASSSASGTGTSPLHF.

This chain joins TRBV19 and TRBJ1-2, with no clear D. There are 15 residues in the CDR3. In germline, CDR1 is LNHDA, CDR2 SQIVND (reference sequence). V was pared by 3 bases and J by 0 bases, with 11 bases between. The CDR3, as DNA: TGTGCCAGTAGTATGAGCGACCGACCTAACTATGGCTACACCTTC. Translated, it gives CASSMSDRPNYGYTF.

The chain couples TRBV5-6 to TRBJ2-2; a possible D gene is TRBD2 (6 bases). Trimming took off 0 bases at V and 6 bases at J, with 12 bases between the two ends. This CDR3 is built from 15 residues. Germline lookup yields CDR1 SGHDT and CDR2 YYEEEE. CDR3 sequence (DNA): TGTGCCAGCAGCTTGGCCTATAGGGAGGCCGGGGAGCTGTTTTTT. This gives the protein CASSLAYREAGELFF.

This clone was detected only a few times. The rearrangement links TRBV21-1 to TRBJ1-1. TRBV21-1 is termed a pseudogene. The CDR3 consists of 13 residues. For the CDR3, the DNA is TGTGCCAGCAGCAAATGTCAGGGGGAGGGAGCTTTCTTT. Residues: CASSKCQGEGAFF.

The genes are TRBV4-1 and TRBJ2-2; possibly TRBD1 for D (5 bases). The ends were cut back, 0 bases at V and 1 base at J, with 15 bases in the middle. CDR1 MGHRA and CDR2 YSYEKL come from the germline V gene. CDR3 size: 18 residues. This chain's CDR3 is CASSQDPTATRNTGELFF. The CDR3 coding sequence is TGCGCCAGCAGCCAAGATCCGACAGCCACAAGGAACACCGGGGAGCTGTTTTTT.

This clone was counted only a few times. This rearrangement joins TRBV6-2 or TRBV6-3 to TRBJ1-6; a weak D match, TRBD1 (5 bases). V shed 4 bases and J shed 9 bases, with 25 bases lying between them. CDR1 and CDR2 from the germline V gene are MNHEY and SVGEGT. The CDR3 has 18 amino acids. The CDR3, as DNA: TGTGCCAGCAGTTTTGATCGGGGGTTACACCTTGGTGGTTCACCCCTCCACTTT. It yields the protein CASSFDRGLHLGGSPLHF.

The chain has TRBV25-1 and TRBJ2-7, with TRBD1 matching over 10 bases. V shed 3 bases and J 2 bases; nucleotides not matched to a gene: 4. Germline CDR1 is MGHDK and CDR2 is SYGVNS. The CDR3 length is 15 residues. CDR3 DNA sequence: TGTGCCAGCAGTGACCCCGGGACAGGGGCCTACGAGCAGTACTTC. Translating gives CASSDPGTGAYEQYF.

The gene calls are TRBV6-5 and TRBJ2-7; D gene uncertain. From germline, CDR1 is MNHEY and CDR2 SVGAGI. The CDR3 totals 13 residues. Between the trimmed V and J ends, which lost 10 bases and 2 bases, there was a span of 15 bases. The CDR3 loop reads CATTRWGTYEQYF. CDR3 sequence (DNA): TGTGCCACGACACGATGGGGTACCTACGAGCAGTACTTC.